What follows are 23 T cell receptor beta chains derived from one specimen sequenced in a study of blood T cell repertoires in COVID-19. Method: immunoSEQ multiplex PCR; TCRdb's copy keeps in-frame clones and lacks some. The sample holds a few hundred thousand clones, approximately 87% seen once. Sequencing was done on a sample of PBMCs or T cells enriched from blood (not recorded which). Receptors originate from a woman in her forties or fifties in a cohort exposed to, infected with or recovered from COVID-19 (not recorded which).

This rearrangement joins TRBV7-3 to TRBJ2-5; perhaps TRBD2 as D (5 bases). The V gene's germline CDR1 is SGHTA and CDR2 FQGTGA. The CDR3 consists of 12 residues. Trimming left V 5 bases short and J 7 bases short, with 11 bases between. The DNA of the CDR3 is TGTGCCAGCAGCCACAGAGAGGGGACCCAGTACTTC. Its translation is CASSHREGTQYF.

The V call is TRBV27, the J call TRBJ1-6; 7 bases align to TRBD1. J lost 7 bases, V lost 6 bases, and 0 bases had no gene match. Germline V gene data show CDR1 as MNHEY and CDR2 as SMNVEV (reference sequence). There are 12 residues in the CDR3. CDR3 nucleotide sequence: TGTGCCAGCAGGGACAGGAATTCACCCCTCCACTTT. Residues: CASRDRNSPLHF.

To note about this clone: Other DNA sequences in the same sample also yield this CDR3. The chain combines TRBV2 with TRBJ2-5; D is unresolved. V lost 6 bases to trimming and J lost 5 bases, with 7 bases between them. Germline V gene sequence: CDR1 SNHLY, CDR2 FYNNEI. The length of the CDR3 is 11 residues. CDR3: CASSAEETQYF. CDR3 nucleotide sequence: TGTGCCAGCAGCGCCGAGGAGACCCAGTACTTC.

The chain couples TRBV19 to TRBJ2-3, with 9 bases fitting TRBD2. This CDR3 region has 14 residues. The germline CDR1 and CDR2 sequences are LNHDA and SQIVND (reference sequence). Trimming at V came to 5 bases and at J to 3 bases, leaving 3 bases not matched to a gene. This CDR3 is CASSGAGGTDTQYF. CDR3 bases: TGTGCCAGTAGTGGAGCGGGGGGAACAGATACGCAGTATTTT. Full variable domain (remainder filled in from reference TRBV19 and TRBJ2-3): DGGITQSPKYLFRKEGQNVTLSCEQNLNHDAMYWYRQDPGQGLRLIYYSQIVNDFQKGDIAEGYSVSREKKESFPLTVTSAQKNPTAFYLCASSGAGGTDTQYFGPGTRLTVL.

In this sample, this clone turned up a few times. The chain links TRBV7-9 to TRBJ1-1; D is possibly TRBD1 (5 bases). The germline V gene has CDR1 SEHNR and CDR2 FQNEAQ (reference sequence). V was pared by 6 bases and J by 1 base, with 9 bases between. The CDR3 runs to 13 residues. The CDR3 DNA sequence: TGTGCCAGCAGACTCAGGGAGAACACTGAAGCTTTCTTT. Translating it yields CASRLRENTEAFF.

The chain links TRBV11-3 to TRBJ1-1, with TRBD1 as a possible D gene (5 bases). V was pared by 6 bases and J by 4 bases, with 18 bases between. Germline-derived CDR1 and CDR2 are SGHNT and YENEEA. This CDR3 region has 15 residues. The CDR3 DNA follows: TGTGCCAGCAGTATACACAGGTCCCCCGTCACTGAAGCTTTCTTT. This codes for CASSIHRSPVTEAFF.

The table lists this clone with a count of one. This sequence joins TRBV28 and TRBJ2-7; 9 bases align to TRBD1. The CDR3 length is 14 residues. Germline lookup yields CDR1 MDHEN and CDR2 SYDVKM. J was trimmed by 6 bases and V by 7 bases; bases with no gene match: 10. CDR3 amino acids: CASTPRDRASEQYF. In DNA form, the CDR3 reads TGTGCCAGCACCCCCCGGGACAGGGCCTCCGAGCAGTACTTC.

The chain recombines TRBV29-1 with TRBJ2-7; 11 bases fit TRBD1. The CDR3 sequence is 14 residues long. Germline trimming cut 7 bases from V and 5 bases from J; bases unmatched to any gene: 10. Germline V gives CDR1 SQVTM, CDR2 ANQGSEA. DNA of the CDR3: TGCAGCGGTATAGCCGGGACAGGGGGTAACGAGCAGTACTTC. It translates to CSGIAGTGGNEQYF.

This sequence joins TRBV5-1 and TRBJ1-4; D is uncertain. This CDR3 is 15 amino acids long. The V end was cut by 1 base, the J end by 7 bases, with 14 bases between. Germline loops: CDR1 SGHRS, CDR2 YFSETQ. The CDR3 bases are TGCGCCAGCAGCTTGTCTAGTCTACGCGGTGAAAAACTGTTTTTT. Encoded protein: CASSLSSLRGEKLFF.

J is TRBJ2-7 and V is TRBV7-2, with TRBD2 identical over 9 bases. After removal of 1 base from V and 1 base from J, the junction contained 2 bases not matched to a gene. CDR1 and CDR2 (germline): SGHTA, FQGNSA. The CDR3 contains 15 residues. The CDR3 DNA follows: TGTGCCAGCAGCTTAGATAGCGGGGGATCCTACGAGCAGTACTTC. Residues: CASSLDSGGSYEQYF.

V gene TRBV4-2 combines with J gene TRBJ1-2; D is perhaps TRBD1 (5 bases). V lost 6 bases, J lost 2 bases, and 16 bases lay in between. Germline CDR1 reads LGHNA; CDR2 reads YNFKEQ. This CDR3 spans 15 amino acids. CDR3 in amino acids: CASRQTVNTNYGYTF. The CDR3 DNA sequence: TGTGCCAGCAGACAGACAGTAAACACGAACTATGGCTACACCTTC.

V and J are TRBV7-8 and TRBJ1-2, with 11 bases lining up with TRBD1. Trimming at V came to 3 bases and at J to 8 bases, leaving 8 bases not matched to a gene. The CDR3 covers 15 residues. The germline CDR1 and CDR2 sequences are SGHVS and FQNEAQ. The CDR3 coding sequence is TGTGCCAGCAGCTTGCGCTGGACAGGGGGCGAGGGCTACACCTTC. Its protein product is CASSLRWTGGEGYTF.

The chain links TRBV7-2 to TRBJ1-5; D is undetermined. Trimming stripped 8 bases from V and 0 bases from J, with 11 bases between. The CDR3 is 14 amino acids. Germline V gene lookup returns CDR1 SGHTA and CDR2 FQGNSA. CDR3 bases: TGTGCCAGCGCGGGCCAGTATAGCAATCAGCCCCAGCATTTT. As protein: CASAGQYSNQPQHF.

This clone was found once. The CDR3 nucleotides are TGTGCCAGCCAACAGGGGGCACTACAAGAGACCCAGTACTTC. This encodes CASQQGALQETQYF. This chain links TRBV7-9 with TRBJ2-5; TRBD1 aligns across 9 bases. With V trimmed by 8 bases and J by 2 bases, 6 bases remained unmatched. CDR3 size: 14 residues. The germline V gene encodes CDR1 SEHNR and CDR2 FQNEAQ (reference sequence).

V usage is TRBV4-1 and J usage is TRBJ2-4; D ambiguous. The CDR3 consists of 16 residues. CDR1 and CDR2 (germline): MGHRA, YSYEKL. V lost 0 bases and J lost 0, with 9 bases in between. In nucleotides, the CDR3 is TGCGCCAGCAGCCAAGACGCTTCACTAGCCAAAAACATTCAGTACTTC. Translation gives CASSQDASLAKNIQYF.

This clone was detected only a few times. The chain links TRBV28 to TRBJ1-5; D may be TRBD1 (6 bases). Germline loops: CDR1 MDHEN, CDR2 SYDVKM. The CDR3 is 14 amino acids. Between the trimmed V and J ends, which lost 6 bases and 6 bases, there was a span of 15 bases. CDR3 protein: CASSLQGPVQPQHF. The CDR3 region has the DNA TGTGCCAGCAGCTTACAGGGTCCCGTTCAGCCCCAGCATTTT.

The V and J genes are TRBV18 and TRBJ1-3; 7 nucleotides line up with TRBD1. This CDR3 is built from 12 residues. V trimming: 2 bases; J trimming: 9 bases; junction bases outside the gene matches: 1. Germline lookup yields CDR1 KGHSH and CDR2 LQKENI. This chain's CDR3 is CASSPDRVTIYF. The CDR3 nucleotides are TGTGCCAGCTCACCAGACAGGGTCACCATATATTTT.

This clone occurred once. This rearrangement joins TRBV5-4 to TRBJ1-1; unclear D gene. The CDR3 has 15 amino acids. Germline V gene data show CDR1 as SGHNT and CDR2 as YYREEE (reference sequence). Trimming removed 0 bases from V and 1 base from J, with 10 bases in between. CDR3 region: CASSLASRGNTEAFF. In DNA form, the CDR3 reads TGTGCCAGCAGCTTGGCCTCGAGAGGGAACACTGAAGCTTTCTTT.

The chain combines TRBV5-5 with TRBJ1-1; D unclear. V was trimmed by 5 bases and J by 1 base, leaving 12 bases between them. This CDR3 is built from 14 residues. CDR1 and CDR2 (germline): SGHKS, YYEKEE (reference sequence). The CDR3 DNA sequence: TGTGCCAGCAGTCAGCCCAGCGGGAACACTGAAGCTTTCTTT. Its translation is CASSQPSGNTEAFF.

This clone came up a few times. The germline gene is not matched at one end of the junction; a read error may be the cause. V is TRBV3-1 (or the pseudogene TRBV3-2) and J is TRBJ1-2; D ambiguous. Per the germline V gene, CDR1 is LGHDT and CDR2 is YNNKEL (reference sequence). The CDR3 covers 12 residues. CDR3 in DNA: TGTGCCAGCAGCCAAGAAGTCTTGGGAGGACCCTTC. This encodes CASSQEVLGGPF.

The rearrangement links TRBV9 to TRBJ1-6; D possibly corresponds to TRBD1 (6 bases). CDR3 length: 14 amino acids. V was pared by 4 bases and J by 14 bases, with 19 bases between. Germline V gives CDR1 SGDLS, CDR2 YYNGEE. DNA of the CDR3: TGTGCCAGCAGCTACCAGGACAGTTTTGTTTCCCTCCACTTT. Translation gives CASSYQDSFVSLHF.

The chain is built from TRBV5-4 and TRBJ2-5; TRBD2 agrees at 11 bases. The CDR3 totals 15 residues. The junction had 5 bases not matched to a gene; V was cut back by 4 bases and J by 3 bases. Germline CDR1 and CDR2: SGHNT and YYREEE (reference sequence). The CDR3 DNA follows: TGTGCCAGCAGCATAGCGGGGGGGCGGGAAGAGACCCAGTACTTC. This codes for CASSIAGGREETQYF.

V and J are TRBV6-6 and TRBJ2-7; tentatively, D is TRBD1 (6 bases). Trimming left V 2 bases short and J 0 bases short, with 14 bases between. The V gene's germline CDR1 is MNHNY and CDR2 SVGAGI (reference sequence). The CDR3 is 16 amino acids. The CDR3 loop is CASSYPTGKLSYEQYF. DNA for the CDR3: TGTGCCAGCAGTTACCCCACAGGGAAACTCTCCTACGAGCAGTACTTC.